These T cell receptor beta chains were read from a single sample in a study of metastatic and nonmetastatic thyroid tumors. Through MiXCR, TCRdb re-clonotyped the PCR reads. The profile shows 30,000 to 40,000 clones, roughly 15% of them singletons. Sequenced sample: blood. The receptors derive from a male donor with papillary thyroid cancer or a benign thyroid nodule (not recorded which). Some clones in this sample may be carry-over from other donors' samples. Both conserved end residues are part of each CDR3. A D gene is named only where the DNA matches it firmly. Size tells how often a clone was seen (once, few, many) or the class of an expanded clone, and some rows leave it out.

V gene,J gene,D gene,clone size,CDR3 protein,CDR3 DNA
TRBV20-1,TRBJ1-5,NA,NA,CSASGTANSNQPQHF,TGCAGTGCCTCCGGGACCGCGAATAGCAATCAGCCCCAGCATTTT
TRBV19,TRBJ2-1,TRBD2,many,CASSLAGDRNEQFF,TGTGCCAGTAGCCTAGCGGGAGACCGTAATGAGCAGTTCTTC
TRBV11-2,TRBJ2-1,TRBD2,NA,CASSSLAGGNNEQFF,TGTGCCAGCAGCTCGCTAGCGGGAGGGAACAATGAGCAGTTCTTC
TRBV5-1,TRBJ2-1,NA,NA,CARKLGHGAPPPNEQFF,TGCGCCAGAAAACTAGGACATGGGGCACCCCCCCCGAATGAGCAGTTCTTC
TRBV12-3/TRBV12-4,TRBJ2-3,NA,many,CASSLTASTDTQYF,TGTGCCAGCAGTTTAACGGCGTCCACAGATACGCAGTATTTT
TRBV6-1,TRBJ2-7,NA,NA,CASSSQGYEQYF,TGTGCCAGCAGCAGTCAGGGCTACGAGCAGTACTTC
TRBV6-5,TRBJ2-5,TRBD1,few,CASSYVDRGGQEPQYF,TGTGCCAGCAGTTACGTGGACAGGGGAGGACAAGAGCCCCAGTACTTC
TRBV7-8,TRBJ1-3,NA,NA,CASSLRYLSSGTTIYF,TGTGCCAGCAGCTTACGGTACTTGAGCTCTGGAACCACCATATATTTT
TRBV7-6,TRBJ2-7,TRBD1,many,CASRIGTASYEQYF,TGTGCCAGCAGGATTGGGACAGCCTCCTACGAGCAGTACTTC
TRBV6-6,TRBJ1-6,TRBD1,many,CASSYPGQGYNSPLHF,TGTGCCAGCAGTTACCCCGGACAGGGCTATAATTCACCCCTCCACTTT
TRBV29-1,TRBJ2-7,NA,many,CSVRTTYEQYF,TGCAGCGTTAGGACTACCTACGAGCAGTACTTC
TRBV19,TRBJ2-7,TRBD2,many,CASSIRGPTSGTPYEQYF,TGTGCCAGTAGTATTAGGGGGCCAACTAGCGGGACCCCCTACGAGCAGTACTTC
TRBV5-5,TRBJ2-2,TRBD2,many,CASSPPGGTGELFF,TGTGCCAGCAGCCCTCCGGGGGGTACCGGGGAGCTGTTTTTT
TRBV11-2,TRBJ2-7,NA,many,CASSLVVPGYEQYF,TGTGCCAGCAGCTTAGTGGTTCCAGGCTACGAGCAGTACTTC
TRBV24-1,TRBJ2-2,TRBD2,many,CATSDFKTSGRTGELFF,TGTGCCACCAGTGATTTCAAGACTAGCGGGAGAACCGGGGAGCTGTTTTTT
TRBV18,TRBJ2-7,NA,many,CASSWDTLQDEQYF,TGTGCCAGCTCCTGGGACACCCTCCAGGACGAGCAGTACTTC
TRBV3-1,TRBJ2-7,NA,many,CASSQGWGEQYF,TGTGCCAGCAGCCAAGGTTGGGGCGAGCAGTACTTC
TRBV7-3,TRBJ2-1,NA,many,CASSPLGTISEQFF,TGTGCCAGCAGCCCTTTAGGGACGATCAGTGAGCAGTTCTTC
TRBV4-2,TRBJ2-7,NA,many,CASSQDEGRSYEQYF,TGTGCCAGCAGCCAAGATGAGGGGAGATCCTACGAGCAGTACTTC
TRBV4-1,TRBJ1-4,NA,many,CASSPQAGRGVEKLFF,TGCGCCAGCAGCCCCCAAGCAGGAAGGGGGGTTGAAAAACTGTTTTTT
TRBV30,TRBJ1-1,TRBD1,many,CAWRSPTGWSTEAFF,TGTGCCTGGAGATCCCCGACAGGGTGGAGCACTGAAGCTTTCTTT
TRBV6-5,TRBJ2-6,TRBD1,NA,CASRLGQGSSGANVLTF,TGTGCCAGCAGACTCGGACAGGGAAGCTCTGGGGCCAACGTCCTGACTTTC
TRBV2,TRBJ1-2,NA,medium-sized,CASSERAPGTNYGYTF,TGTGCCAGCAGTGAAAGAGCCCCAGGGACAAACTATGGCTACACCTTC
TRBV20-1,TRBJ2-7,NA,many,CSARGRRSEQYF,TGCAGTGCTCGAGGTCGTCGGAGCGAGCAGTACTTC
TRBV5-1,TRBJ2-1,NA,many,CASSPNTEGEQFF,TGCGCCAGCAGCCCCAATACGGAAGGGGAGCAGTTCTTC
TRBV28,TRBJ1-4,TRBD1,many,CASSLMGTGINEKLFF,TGTGCCAGCAGCCTTATGGGGACAGGAATTAATGAAAAACTGTTTTTT
TRBV6-2/TRBV6-3,TRBJ2-1,TRBD2,many,CASSSFGVVAGVNEQFF,TGTGCCAGCAGTTCCTTCGGAGTGGTAGCGGGAGTTAATGAGCAGTTCTTC
TRBV30,TRBJ2-2,TRBD1,many,CAWTEPHRGTGELFF,TGTGCCTGGACGGAGCCCCACAGGGGCACCGGGGAGCTGTTTTTT
TRBV2,TRBJ2-1,TRBD2,medium-sized,CASSRAGASYNEQFF,TGTGCCAGCAGTCGAGCGGGAGCCTCCTACAATGAGCAGTTCTTC
TRBV4-2,TRBJ1-1,NA,many,CASSPTQGTEAFF,TGTGCCAGCAGCCCAACCCAGGGCACTGAAGCTTTCTTT
TRBV12-3/TRBV12-4,TRBJ2-1,NA,many,CASSPQRATYNEQFF,TGTGCCAGCAGCCCCCAGCGGGCGACCTACAATGAGCAGTTCTTC
TRBV28,TRBJ1-2,NA,NA,CASSILPVTKGYTF,TGTGCCAGCAGTATACTACCGGTAACCAAAGGCTACACCTTC
TRBV6-1,TRBJ2-7,NA,NA,CASSLGGVEQYF,TGTGCCAGCAGCTTGGGGGGAGTCGAGCAGTACTTC
TRBV29-1,TRBJ2-6,NA,many,CSVSSGANVLTF,TGCAGCGTCTCGTCTGGGGCCAACGTCCTGACTTTC
TRBV7-9,TRBJ2-7,NA,NA,CASRLGGTPNF,TGTGCCAGCAGATTAGGTGGGACACCGAACTTC
TRBV19,TRBJ1-1,NA,many,CASSQGSKNTEAFF,TGTGCCAGTAGCCAGGGGAGCAAGAACACTGAAGCTTTCTTT
TRBV24-1,TRBJ1-5,NA,many,CATSDLERSNQPQHF,TGTGCCACCAGTGATTTGGAAAGGAGCAATCAGCCCCAGCATTTT
TRBV25-1,TRBJ2-7,NA,many,CASSGGTLSYEQYF,TGTGCCAGCAGTGGAGGGACGCTCTCCTACGAGCAGTACTTC
TRBV29-1,TRBJ2-3,TRBD2,many,CSVEDLGLAGGTDTQYF,TGCAGCGTTGAAGATTTGGGCCTAGCGGGAGGCACAGATACGCAGTATTTT
TRBV20-1,TRBJ2-7,NA,many,CSAVGRGDEQYF,TGCAGTGCGGTGGGGAGAGGAGACGAGCAGTACTTC
TRBV6-1,TRBJ1-2,TRBD1,many,CASTAGQGVRGYTF,TGTGCCAGCACCGCGGGACAGGGCGTACGTGGCTACACCTTC
TRBV11-2,TRBJ2-5,TRBD2,many,CASNPDGGLAGRQETQYF,TGTGCCAGCAACCCCGACGGTGGACTAGCGGGGCGACAAGAGACCCAGTACTTC
TRBV7-2,TRBJ2-5,NA,many,CASSLVGTIQETQYF,TGTGCCAGCAGCTTAGTCGGGACGATACAAGAGACCCAGTACTTC
TRBV28,TRBJ1-2,NA,NA,CASSYRFGYTF,TGTGCCAGCAGTTACAGGTTCGGCTACACCTTC
TRBV24-1,TRBJ2-3,TRBD1,many,CATSDPPGTGTDTQYF,TGTGCCACCAGTGATCCCCCCGGGACAGGTACAGATACGCAGTATTTT
TRBV6-2/TRBV6-3,TRBJ2-6,NA,NA,CASSTIRGQQVGSGANVLTF,TGTGCCAGCAGTACCATCCGGGGACAACAAGTGGGCTCTGGGGCCAACGTCCTGACTTTC
TRBV12-5,TRBJ1-2,NA,few,CASGLGDRDRDGYTF,TGTGCTAGTGGTTTGGGTGACCGGGACCGAGATGGCTACACCTTC
TRBV5-1,TRBJ2-1,NA,NA,CASTPGNSRYNEQFF,TGCGCCAGCACGCCCGGGAATAGCAGATACAATGAGCAGTTCTTC
TRBV20-1,TRBJ2-7,TRBD2,many,CSAKILAGVSGRYEQYF,TGCAGTGCTAAGATCCTAGCGGGAGTAAGCGGGCGGTACGAGCAGTACTTC
TRBV7-2,TRBJ1-2,NA,many,CASSPGHYGYTF,TGTGCCAGCAGCCCAGGACACTATGGCTACACCTTC
TRBV4-1,TRBJ2-1,NA,many,CASSQEDGRSYNEQFF,TGCGCCAGCAGCCAAGAGGACGGACGCTCCTACAATGAGCAGTTCTTC
TRBV20-1,TRBJ2-7,TRBD2,many,CSAYVGVETSGTGGKGEQYF,TGCAGTGCCTATGTAGGTGTCGAGACTAGCGGGACGGGCGGGAAGGGAGAGCAGTACTTC